The source of this TCR beta chain is a study of control samples from healthy donors and cancer patients (dated by TCRdb to 2020 to 2022). The count of this clone is one. Its cognate antigen has yet to be identified. Base quality data are lacking; no much larger clone is found one base away. Library generation was performed with the immunoSEQ multiplex PCR assay. The table comes from immuneACCESS by way of TCRdb, which keeps in-frame sequences with V and J called. Part of the clones is missing from these tables; in studies checked, under half for an unresolved V gene and the rest for unknown reasons. The sample records roughly 120,000 clones, roughly 92% of which are singletons. Together, the top ten hold 6.5% to 9% of the sample. The TCR was taken from a woman between 18 and 29 years old in good health. The sequenced sample was blood.

The bases read TGTGCCAGCAGTGGGGGATTAGGGCTTAATACGCAGTATTTT. This yields the protein CASSGGLGLNTQYF. Recombination connected TRBV28 to TRBJ2-3; the D gene cannot be resolved beyond TRBD1 or TRBD2, each matching 5 bases. The trim is 5 bases for V and 7 bases for J, with a gap of 16 bases between the germline ends. The CDR3 numbers 14 residues from cysteine through phenylalanine. The retained sequence is limited to the CDR3, 42 bases, with the frame set at the first base. Looking up the germline V gene yields CDR1 MDHEN and CDR2 SYDVKM.